The 24 T cell receptor beta chains below were found in one sample sequenced in a study of human T cells and chemical hapten exposure. The time point: patch test 3, about 24 weeks after DPC sensitization. Treatment described: therapeutic diphenylcyclopropenone sensitization with weekly scalp DPC. Using its own MiXCR run on the RACE reads, TCRdb lists one record per CDR3 protein. The sample includes roughly 90,000 distinct CDR3 sequences, around 9.9% of them seen just once. Sequenced material: whole blood, taken in connection with sensitization to the hapten diphenylcyclopropenone (DPC). The receptor set was obtained from a woman in her 30s with alopecia areata. Some clones in this sample may be carry-over from other donors' samples.

The chain recombines TRBV6-5 with TRBJ2-3; D remains unclear. The CDR3 consists of 14 residues. CDR1 and CDR2 (germline): MNHEY, SVGAGI. Trimming cost V 6 bases and J 6 bases, with 16 bases left between them. DNA for the CDR3: TGTGCCAGCAGCCAAACCCCCCGGACGGATACGCAGTATTTT. Protein product: CASSQTPRTDTQYF.

CDR3 sequence (DNA): TGTGCCAGCAGTCCCACGATATCGGGGAACACTGAAGCTTTCTTT. It yields the protein CASSPTISGNTEAFF. V gene TRBV6-5 combines with J gene TRBJ1-1; no firm D call. The CDR3 length is 15 residues. Germline CDR1 and CDR2: MNHEY and SVGAGI. The germline V and J ends were trimmed by 5 bases and 1 base, with 14 bases remaining between them.

The chain links TRBV10-3 to TRBJ1-2, with 7 bases lining up with TRBD1. The CDR3 runs 14 residues. CDR1 and CDR2 (germline): ENHRY, SYGVKD. Trimming took 4 bases from V and 4 from J; bases not matched to a gene: 6. The CDR3 here is CAISGQGVSYGYTF. The CDR3 coding sequence is TGTGCCATCAGTGGACAGGGAGTCTCCTATGGCTACACCTTC.

This clonotype was seen only a few times. V and J are TRBV2 and TRBJ2-3, with a weak D call TRBD1 (5 bases). V lost 6 bases, J lost 0 bases, and 13 bases lay in between. Germline V CDR1 and CDR2: SNHLY, FYNNEI. The CDR3 runs 15 residues. DNA of the CDR3: TGTGCCAGCAGGAAAGATAGGGGAAGCACAGATACGCAGTATTTT. Translating it yields CASRKDRGSTDTQYF.

The chain couples TRBV7-9 to TRBJ1-4, with 9 nucleotides matching TRBD1. Germline CDR1 is SEHNR and CDR2 is FQNEAQ (reference sequence). The J segment lost 8 bases and the V segment lost 6 bases, leaving 7 bases of the junction unmatched. The CDR3 is 14 residues long. CDR3 sequence reads: CASSWTGVGEKLFF. The CDR3 DNA reads as TGTGCCAGCAGTTGGACAGGGGTCGGAGAAAAACTGTTTTTT.

The V and J genes are TRBV28 and TRBJ1-1, with no clear D. V shed 5 bases and J shed 0 bases, with 7 bases lying between them. The CDR3 consists of 13 residues. Germline V gene lookup returns CDR1 MDHEN and CDR2 SYDVKM. CDR3 coding DNA: TGTGCCAGCAGTCCTTCCATGAACACTGAAGCTTTCTTT. It yields the protein CASSPSMNTEAFF.

There are many counts of this clonotype. The chain links TRBV2 to TRBJ2-3, with D perhaps matching TRBD2 (6 bases). The CDR3 has 15 residues. Trimming took 2 bases from V and 6 from J, leaving 15 bases between them. Germline V lookup: CDR1 SNHLY, CDR2 FYNNEI. The CDR3 bases are TGTGCCAGCAGTGAAACAGCGGGCAACTTCGATACGCAGTATTTT. Its translation: CASSETAGNFDTQYF.

This clonotype was counted ten times or more. The chain links TRBV18 to TRBJ2-5; tentative D call: TRBD1 (5 bases). Trimming cost V 3 bases and J 2 bases, with 13 bases left between them. The V gene's germline CDR1 is KGHSH and CDR2 LQKENI. This CDR3 has 15 amino acids. The chain's CDR3 is CASSPDLAGQETQYF. The CDR3 nucleotides read TGTGCCAGCTCACCTGACCTGGCAGGGCAAGAGACCCAGTACTTC.

The chain carries TRBV28 and TRBJ2-2, with D unresolved. This CDR3 region has 16 residues. Trimming shortened V by 3 bases and J by 2 bases, and 13 bases separated the two germline ends. CDR1 is MDHEN, CDR2 SYDVKM, per germline. Here the CDR3 reads CASSLWQERNTGELFF. CDR3 nucleotides: TGTGCCAGCAGTTTGTGGCAAGAACGAAACACCGGGGAGCTGTTTTTT.

This clonotype was observed at least ten times. The gene calls are TRBV3-1 and TRBJ2-5; D uncertain. There are 11 residues in the CDR3. V lost 5 bases and J 9 bases, leaving 10 bases between the germline ends. Germline V gives CDR1 LGHDT, CDR2 YNNKEL (reference sequence). DNA of the CDR3: TGTGCCAGCAGCGCCGCTTATGCCCAGTACTTC. Residues: CASSAAYAQYF.

With respect to this clonotype: Given a much more abundant clone one base away, this may be a read error. V is TRBV12-3 or TRBV12-4 and J is TRBJ2-7; 9 nucleotides match TRBD1. This CDR3 is built from 16 residues. J lost 2 bases, V lost 5 bases, and 10 bases had no gene match. This chain's CDR3 is CASSIFLGTGPYEQYF. As DNA, the CDR3 is TGTGCCAGCAGTATATTTTTGGGGACAGGGCCCTACGAGCAGTACTTC.

This clonotype was recorded many times. The chain has TRBV7-6 and TRBJ1-5, with a possible D match to TRBD1 (6 bases). Germline CDR1 and CDR2: SGHVS and FNYEAQ. The CDR3 loop spans 18 amino acids. V shed 1 base and J shed 7 bases, with 23 bases lying between them. The chain's CDR3 is CASSLGRGSRRKGQPQHF. As DNA, the CDR3 is TGTGCCAGCAGCTTAGGTAGGGGGAGCAGGAGAAAGGGCCAGCCCCAGCATTTT.

This clonotype was observed many times. The rearrangement links TRBV7-6 to TRBJ2-1; 7 bases line up with TRBD1. CDR1 is SGHVS, CDR2 FNYEAQ, per germline. The CDR3 totals 20 residues. V shed 3 bases and J 1 base; nucleotides not matched to a gene: 18. The chain's CDR3 is CASSFPTGWVKAKSYNEQFF. The CDR3 region has the DNA TGTGCCAGCAGCTTCCCGACAGGGTGGGTAAAAGCGAAATCCTACAATGAGCAGTTCTTC.

The chain recombines TRBV20-1 with TRBJ2-5, with 12 bases that match TRBD2. This CDR3 has 15 amino acids. V lost 5 bases, J lost 0 bases, and 4 bases stayed unmatched. The V gene's germline CDR1 is DFQATT and CDR2 SNEGSKA (reference sequence). The CDR3: CSALRLAGDQETQYF. In nucleotides, the CDR3 is TGCAGTGCTCTGAGACTAGCGGGGGACCAAGAGACCCAGTACTTC.

This clonotype has a count of ten or more. DNA of the CDR3: TGTGCCAGCAGTCGACAGGGGGCTGGTGAGCAGTTCTTC. Its protein product is CASSRQGAGEQFF. The V call is TRBV3-1, the J call TRBJ2-1, with TRBD1 matching 10 bases. Germline CDR1 reads LGHDT; CDR2 reads YNNKEL (reference sequence). V shed 6 bases and J 9 bases; nucleotides not matched to a gene: 5. CDR3 length equals 13 residues.

This clonotype was observed at least ten times. The chain joins TRBV7-3 to TRBJ2-1; 12 bases match TRBD2. The V gene's germline CDR1 is SGHTA and CDR2 FQGTGA. The CDR3 is made up of 19 amino acids. The ends lost 0 bases at V and 7 bases at J; junction bases unmatched: 13. The CDR3 reads CASSLTGIPTSGRINEQFF. As DNA, the CDR3 is TGTGCCAGCAGCTTAACCGGGATTCCGACTAGCGGGAGAATTAATGAGCAGTTCTTC.

J is TRBJ1-4 and V is TRBV15; D might be TRBD1 (6 bases). Trimming removed 2 bases at V and 3 bases at J, with 10 bases between. The CDR3 is 15 residues long. Germline V gene lookup returns CDR1 LNHNV and CDR2 YYDKDF (reference sequence). In DNA, the CDR3 is TGTGCCACCAGCAGACTAACAGGGTCTAATGAAAAACTGTTTTTT. Protein sequence: CATSRLTGSNEKLFF.

The chain links TRBV3-1 to TRBJ1-5; no reliable D call. Trimming took off 0 bases at V and 4 bases at J, with 4 bases between the two ends. The CDR3 is made up of 13 amino acids. From germline, CDR1 is LGHDT and CDR2 YNNKEL (reference sequence). Here the CDR3 DNA reads TGTGCCAGCAGCCAAGAAACGAATCAGCCCCAGCATTTT. It specifies CASSQETNQPQHF.

The chain joins TRBV19 to TRBJ2-2; 12 bases align to TRBD2. V lost 11 bases and J lost 6; bases outside the gene matches: 13. Germline V gene lookup returns CDR1 LNHDA and CDR2 SQIVND (reference sequence). This CDR3 has 16 amino acids. The CDR3 bases are TGTGCCGGATCGATTGTTGGGACTAGCGGGCCCGGGGAGCTGTTTTTT. It yields the protein CAGSIVGTSGPGELFF.

This clonotype was observed many times. This chain uses TRBV5-1 with TRBJ1-5, with D perhaps matching TRBD1 (5 bases). Germline V gene lookup returns CDR1 SGHRS and CDR2 YFSETQ. CDR3 length: 16 amino acids. Trimming cost V 4 bases and J 6 bases, with 20 bases left between them. The CDR3 region has the DNA TGCGCCAGCAGCAGAGGGACTCTCGAAGGACGTCAGCCCCAGCATTTT. It encodes CASSRGTLEGRQPQHF.

This sequence joins TRBV27 and TRBJ2-2, with no clear D. CDR1 and CDR2 (germline): MNHEY, SMNVEV (reference sequence). Trimming took 5 bases from V and 2 from J, leaving 3 bases between them. The CDR3 runs to 12 residues. CDR3 amino acids: CASSHNTGELFF. Written as DNA, the CDR3 is TGTGCCAGCAGTCACAACACCGGGGAGCTGTTTTTT.

This clonotype was detected ten times or more. V and J are TRBV18 and TRBJ1-1, with no clear D. This CDR3 comprises 14 residues. CDR1 is KGHSH and CDR2 is LQKENI in the germline V gene. Trimming stripped 3 bases from V and 1 base from J, with 9 bases between. CDR3 coding DNA: TGTGCCAGCTCACCTCTTCCCGCGAACACTGAAGCTTTCTTT. Amino acids: CASSPLPANTEAFF.

This clonotype was seen many times. This chain links TRBV6-4 with TRBJ1-2; D is unresolved. From germline, CDR1 is MRHNA and CDR2 SNTAGT. The CDR3 runs 11 residues. Trimming took off 2 bases at V and 10 bases at J, with 8 bases between the two ends. This chain's CDR3 is CASSDGPYYTF. Here the CDR3 DNA reads TGTGCCAGCAGTGACGGCCCATACTACACCTTC.

This clonotype has a single count. Just one base apart from a much larger clone, this may be a read error. The rearrangement joins TRBV19 to TRBJ1-5; maybe TRBD1 (5 bases). The CDR3 is 13 residues long. CDR1 and CDR2 (germline): LNHDA, SQIVND (reference sequence). This CDR3 is CVSSPTANQPQHF. CDR3 nucleotide sequence: TGTGTCAGTAGTCCGACAGCCAATCAGCCCCAGCATTTT.